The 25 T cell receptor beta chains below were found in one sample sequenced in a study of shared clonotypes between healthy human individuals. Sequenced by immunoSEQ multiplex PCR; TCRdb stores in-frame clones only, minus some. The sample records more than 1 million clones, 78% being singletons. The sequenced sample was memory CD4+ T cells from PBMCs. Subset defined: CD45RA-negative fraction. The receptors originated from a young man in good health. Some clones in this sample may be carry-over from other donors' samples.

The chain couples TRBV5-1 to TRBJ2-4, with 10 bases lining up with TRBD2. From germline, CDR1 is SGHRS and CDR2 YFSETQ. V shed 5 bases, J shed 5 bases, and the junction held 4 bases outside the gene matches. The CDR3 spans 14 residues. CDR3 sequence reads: CASRLAGVENIQYF. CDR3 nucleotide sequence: TGCGCCAGCAGGCTAGCGGGAGTGGAAAACATTCAGTACTTC.

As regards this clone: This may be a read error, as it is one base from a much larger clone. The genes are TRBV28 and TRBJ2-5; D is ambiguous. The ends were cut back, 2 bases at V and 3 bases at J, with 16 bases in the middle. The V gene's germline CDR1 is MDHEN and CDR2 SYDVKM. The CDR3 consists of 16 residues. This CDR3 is CASSLLYSGVEETQYF. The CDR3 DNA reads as TGTGCCAGCAGTTTACTCTACTCAGGCGTAGAAGAGACCCAGTACTTC.

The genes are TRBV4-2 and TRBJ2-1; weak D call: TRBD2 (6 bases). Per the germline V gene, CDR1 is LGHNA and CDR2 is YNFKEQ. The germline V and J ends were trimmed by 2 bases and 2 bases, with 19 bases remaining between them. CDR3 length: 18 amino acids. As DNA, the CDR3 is TGTGCCAGCAGCCAAAAACAGAGGCAACTAGCTCCCTACAATGAGCAGTTCTTC. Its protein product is CASSQKQRQLAPYNEQFF.

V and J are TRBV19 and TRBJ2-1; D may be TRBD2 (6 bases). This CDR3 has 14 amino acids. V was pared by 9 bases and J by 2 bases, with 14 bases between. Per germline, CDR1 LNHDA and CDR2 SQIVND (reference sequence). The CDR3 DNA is TGTGCCAGCGACGACCCGGGGGCCTACAATGAGCAGTTCTTC. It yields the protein CASDDPGAYNEQFF.

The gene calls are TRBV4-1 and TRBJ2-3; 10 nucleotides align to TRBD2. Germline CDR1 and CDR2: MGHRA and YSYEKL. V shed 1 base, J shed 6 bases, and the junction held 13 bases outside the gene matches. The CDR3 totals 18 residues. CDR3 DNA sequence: TGCGCCAGCAGCCAAGGGCGGACTACTAGCGGGACGTGGGATACGCAGTATTTT. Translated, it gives CASSQGRTTSGTWDTQYF.

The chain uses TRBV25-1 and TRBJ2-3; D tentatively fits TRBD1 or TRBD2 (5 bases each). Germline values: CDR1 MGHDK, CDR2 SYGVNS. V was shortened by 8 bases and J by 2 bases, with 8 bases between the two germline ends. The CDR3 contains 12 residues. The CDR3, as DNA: TGTGCCAGCGAGGGGAACACAGATACGCAGTATTTT. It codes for CASEGNTDTQYF.

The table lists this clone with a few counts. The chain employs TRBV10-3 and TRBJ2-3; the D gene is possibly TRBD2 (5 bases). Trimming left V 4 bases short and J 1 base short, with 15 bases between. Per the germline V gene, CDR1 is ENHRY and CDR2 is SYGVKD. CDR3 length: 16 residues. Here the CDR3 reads CAISVGAGDGTDTQYF. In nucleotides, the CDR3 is TGTGCCATCAGTGTGGGAGCTGGGGATGGCACAGATACGCAGTATTTT.

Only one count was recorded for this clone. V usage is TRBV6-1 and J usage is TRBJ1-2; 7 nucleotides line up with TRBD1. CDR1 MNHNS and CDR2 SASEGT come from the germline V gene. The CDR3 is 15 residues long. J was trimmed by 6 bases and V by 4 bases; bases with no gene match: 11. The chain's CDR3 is CASSVEGAVGDGYTF. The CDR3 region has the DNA TGTGCCAGCAGTGTGGAGGGGGCTGTCGGGGATGGCTACACCTTC.

CDR3 sequence (DNA): TGCGCCAGCAGCCCCAGGGACAGCATTTACGAGCAGTACTTC. It is translated as CASSPRDSIYEQYF. J is TRBJ2-7 and V is TRBV5-1, with 7 bases aligning to TRBD1. Germline V gene lookup returns CDR1 SGHRS and CDR2 YFSETQ. V lost 4 bases, J lost 4 bases, and 8 bases stayed unmatched. This CDR3 is built from 14 residues.

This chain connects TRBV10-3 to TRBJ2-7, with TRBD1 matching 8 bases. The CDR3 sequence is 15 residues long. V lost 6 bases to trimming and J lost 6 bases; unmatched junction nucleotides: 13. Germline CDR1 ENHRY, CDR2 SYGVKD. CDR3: CAISPYGQGYAEQYF. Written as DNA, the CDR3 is TGTGCCATCAGCCCATATGGACAGGGTTACGCCGAGCAGTACTTC.

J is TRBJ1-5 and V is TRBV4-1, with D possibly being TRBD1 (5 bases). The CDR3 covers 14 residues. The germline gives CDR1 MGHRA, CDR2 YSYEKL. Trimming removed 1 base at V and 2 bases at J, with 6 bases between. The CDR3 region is CASSQARGNQPQHF. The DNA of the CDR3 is TGCGCCAGCAGCCAAGCCAGGGGCAATCAGCCCCAGCATTTT.

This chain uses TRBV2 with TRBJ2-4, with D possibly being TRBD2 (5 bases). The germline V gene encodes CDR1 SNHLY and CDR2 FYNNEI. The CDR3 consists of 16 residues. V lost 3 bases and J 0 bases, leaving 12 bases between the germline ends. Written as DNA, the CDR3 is TGTGCCAGCAGTGATGGGGAGCGAATAGCCAAAAACATTCAGTACTTC. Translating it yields CASSDGERIAKNIQYF.

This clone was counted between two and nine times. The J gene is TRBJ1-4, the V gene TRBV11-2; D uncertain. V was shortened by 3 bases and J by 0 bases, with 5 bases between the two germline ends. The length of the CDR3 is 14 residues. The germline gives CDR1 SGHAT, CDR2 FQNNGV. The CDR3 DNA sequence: TGTGCCAGCAGCTTGGCGGCAACTAATGAAAAACTGTTTTTT. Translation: CASSLAATNEKLFF.

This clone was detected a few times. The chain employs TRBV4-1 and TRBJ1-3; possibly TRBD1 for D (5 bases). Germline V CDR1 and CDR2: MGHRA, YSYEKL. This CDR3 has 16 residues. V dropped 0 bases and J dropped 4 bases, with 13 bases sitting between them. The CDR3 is CASSQDWGPAGNTIYF. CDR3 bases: TGCGCCAGCAGCCAAGATTGGGGCCCGGCGGGAAACACCATATATTTT.

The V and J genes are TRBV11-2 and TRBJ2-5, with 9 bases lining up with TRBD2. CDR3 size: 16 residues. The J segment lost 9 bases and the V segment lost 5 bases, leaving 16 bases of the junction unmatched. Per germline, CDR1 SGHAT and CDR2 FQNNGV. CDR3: CASSPRLASGTQAQYF. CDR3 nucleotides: TGTGCCAGCAGCCCCCGGTTGGCTAGCGGGACCCAGGCCCAGTACTTC.

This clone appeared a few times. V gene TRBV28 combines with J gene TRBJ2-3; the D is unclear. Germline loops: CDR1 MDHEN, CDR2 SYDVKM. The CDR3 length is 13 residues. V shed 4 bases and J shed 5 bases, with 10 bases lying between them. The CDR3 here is CASSSSSRDTQYF. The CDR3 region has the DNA TGTGCCAGCAGTTCTAGTTCAAGAGATACGCAGTATTTT. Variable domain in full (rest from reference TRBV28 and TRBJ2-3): DVKVTQSSRYLVKRTGEKVFLECVQDMDHENMFWYRQDPGLGLRLIYFSYDVKMKEKGDIPEGYSVSREKKERFSLILESASTNQTSMYLCASSSSSRDTQYFGPGTRLTVL.

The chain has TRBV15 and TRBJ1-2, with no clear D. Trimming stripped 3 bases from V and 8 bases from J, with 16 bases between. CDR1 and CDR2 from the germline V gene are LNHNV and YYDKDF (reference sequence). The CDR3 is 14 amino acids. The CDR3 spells CATSRGGLAYGYTF. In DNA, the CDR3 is TGTGCCACCAGCAGGGGAGGACTGGCCTACGGCTACACCTTC.

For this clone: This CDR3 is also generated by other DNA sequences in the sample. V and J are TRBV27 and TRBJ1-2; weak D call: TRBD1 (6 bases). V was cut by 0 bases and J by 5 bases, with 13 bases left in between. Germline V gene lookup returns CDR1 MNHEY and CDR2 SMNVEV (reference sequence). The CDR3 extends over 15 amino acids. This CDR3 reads CASSLSIQGRYGYTF. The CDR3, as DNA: TGTGCCAGCAGTTTATCGATCCAGGGGAGGTATGGCTACACCTTC.

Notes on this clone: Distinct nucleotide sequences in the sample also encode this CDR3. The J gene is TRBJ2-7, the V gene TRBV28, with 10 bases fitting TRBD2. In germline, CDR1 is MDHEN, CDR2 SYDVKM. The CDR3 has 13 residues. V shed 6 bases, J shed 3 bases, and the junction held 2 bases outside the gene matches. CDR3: CASRTSGNYEQYF. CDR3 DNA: TGTGCCAGCAGAACTAGCGGGAACTACGAGCAGTACTTC.

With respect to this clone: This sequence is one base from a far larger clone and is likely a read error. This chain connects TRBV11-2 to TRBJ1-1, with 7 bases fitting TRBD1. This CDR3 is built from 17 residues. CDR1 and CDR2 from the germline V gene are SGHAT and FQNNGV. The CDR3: CAGSLDGSEGAGTEAFF. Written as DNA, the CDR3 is TGTGCCGGCAGCTTAGATGGGTCGGAGGGGGCAGGCACTGAAGCTTTCTTT.

CDR3 nucleotide sequence: TGTGCCAGCAGCCTCTTCCATGGGAGTATCGGTGGCTACACCTTC. This gives the protein CASSLFHGSIGGYTF. The chain employs TRBV11-2 and TRBJ1-2; D not resolved. The CDR3 is 15 amino acids. CDR1 is SGHAT and CDR2 is FQNNGV in the germline V gene. V was pared by 5 bases and J by 7 bases, with 20 bases between.

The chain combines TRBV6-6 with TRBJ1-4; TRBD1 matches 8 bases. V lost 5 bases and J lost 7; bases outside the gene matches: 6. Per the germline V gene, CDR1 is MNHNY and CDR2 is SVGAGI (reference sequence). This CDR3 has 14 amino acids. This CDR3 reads CASSQGASREKLFF. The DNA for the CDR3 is TGTGCCAGCAGTCAGGGGGCGTCTCGTGAAAAACTGTTTTTT.

The CDR3: CASSDQGQGEAFF. The CDR3 DNA reads TGTGCCAGCAGTGACCAGGGACAGGGTGAAGCTTTCTTT. The rearrangement uses TRBV6-4 and TRBJ1-1, with TRBD1 matching 9 bases. The germline CDR1 and CDR2 sequences are MRHNA and SNTAGT. V shed 2 bases, J shed 7 bases, and the junction held 2 bases outside the gene matches. This CDR3 comprises 13 residues.

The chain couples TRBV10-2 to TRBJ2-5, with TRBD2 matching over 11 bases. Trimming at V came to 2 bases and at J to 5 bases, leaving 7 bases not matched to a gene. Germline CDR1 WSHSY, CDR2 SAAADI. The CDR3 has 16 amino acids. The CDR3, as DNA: TGCGCCAGCAGTGAGCCGTTACTAGCGGGAGTTGAGACCCAGTACTTC. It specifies CASSEPLLAGVETQYF.

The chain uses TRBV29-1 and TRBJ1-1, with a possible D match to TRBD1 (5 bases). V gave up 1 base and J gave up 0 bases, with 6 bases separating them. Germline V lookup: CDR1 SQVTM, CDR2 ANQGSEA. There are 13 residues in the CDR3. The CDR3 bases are TGCAGCGTTGAAGCGGACATGAACACTGAAGCTTTCTTT. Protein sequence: CSVEADMNTEAFF.